The entry below describes one T cell receptor (beta chain). Its matching antigen is unknown. The method was immunoSEQ multiplex PCR; TCRdb's version includes in-frame clones alone and lacks a portion of them. The table has fewer than 700,000 clones, 90% to 95% seen once. The CDR3 is made up of 14 amino acids. Germline CDR1 and CDR2: MNHEY and SMNVEV (reference sequence). Trimming cost V 4 bases and J 2 bases, with 12 bases left between them. CD8 cells regarded as naive lacked CD45RO, were positively chosen for CCR7, and omitted terminally differentiated effector memory CD45RA+ cells. This record comes from a study of shared clonotypes between healthy human individuals. Points from the study as a whole: The represented genetic and exposure-history diversity was limited by the small number of donors.

The chain recombines TRBV27 with TRBJ2-7, with a weak D call TRBD1 (6 bases). The source material was naive CD8+ T cells sorted from blood. The TCR sequence derives from a woman aged 30 to 39 in good health. DNA for the CDR3: TGTGCCAGCAGTTCCGGACAGAAAGCCTACGAGCAGTACTTC. Protein sequence: CASSSGQKAYEQYF.